A single T cell receptor beta chain is shown here with its context. Its specific antigen is unknown. Base qualities are missing; no much larger clone stands one base away. This record comes from a study of blood T cell repertoires in COVID-19 (dated by TCRdb to about 2020). Regarding the study in general: The collaborator samples originated in the United States, Italy and Spain and spanned the acute and convalescent phases of COVID-19. Where available, HLA class I and class II types were obtained from metadata supplied by the sample provider rather than from assay-based typing. A de-identified subject ID, COVID-19 status, age in years and sex were almost always included in the sample metadata. The repertoires were released in a freely available public database meant as a resource for research on the immune response to SARS-CoV-2. The prospective study material was composed of cDNA or gDNA derived from T cells, B-cell-depleted T cells, or PBMCs. Samples were obtained from the ongoing ImmuneRACE study (first 160 participants) and from over 1,000 subjects provided by 6 global collaborators. Subjects who had been exposed to COVID-19, were actively infected with it, or had recovered from it provided the deeply sampled blood TCRbeta repertoires that made up the dataset. Study-wide findings and limitations: The amount of clinical and demographic metadata varied by source and participant and was provided uncurated.

The collaborating institutions used their own protocols to collect whole blood in K2EDTA tubes. For TCRbeta analysis, collaborators shipped samples in one of three forms: frozen whole blood, isolated PBMCs, or DNA extracted from either of those sample types. TCRbeta CDR3 regions were amplified from genomic DNA using the immunoSEQ Assay, a bias-controlled multiplex PCR. As for the authors' bioinformatics: Within the assay, amplification of reference gene primers was used to estimate how many nucleated cells each sample contained. To quantify the absolute abundance of each unique TCRbeta CDR3 rearrangement, sequence reads were collapsed and filtered. For each sample, productive Simpson clonality was calculated by taking the square root of Simpson's diversity index across productive rearrangements. TCRdb re-hosts the immuneACCESS table, in-frame sequences only. Its copies lack some clones; in the studies checked, an unresolved V gene accounts for under half of them, and the cause for the rest is not known. The V and J calls and clone size are taken from that table; D and trimming were inferred from the DNA. Present in this sample are about 140,000 clones, around 84% of which were seen just once. The ten largest account for 7% to 10% of the sample.

The CDR3 spans 17 residues, from the cysteine through the phenylalanine. Only CDR3 DNA remains: 51 bases, in frame from the first base. CDR1 SGHNT and CDR2 YYREEE were looked up in the germline V gene (reference sequence). V has 5 bases trimmed and J has 1 base trimmed; junction bases matching no gene number 8. The receptor chain draws on TRBV5-4 and TRBJ2-7, and TRBD2 aligns with 14 junction nucleotides. The material sequenced was peripheral blood. The receptor's source is a woman in her sixties with acute or convalescent COVID-19. The DNA sequence is as follows: TGTGCCAGCAGTTCCCCGGGACTAGCGGGGGCATCCTACGAGCAGTACTTC. This yields the protein CASSSPGLAGASYEQYF. The CDR3 plus the reference TRBV5-4 and TRBJ2-7 genes for the other parts give the full variable domain: ETGVTQSPTHLIKTRGQQVTLRCSSQSGHNTVSWYQQALGQGPQFIFQYYREEENGRGNFPPRFSGLQFPNYSSELNVNALELDDSALYLCASSSPGLAGASYEQYFGPGTRLTVT.